What follows describes a single TCR beta chain. Its antigen remains unknown. The CDR3 is made up of 14 amino acids. V shed 1 base, J shed 6 bases, and the junction held 1 base outside the gene matches. Germline CDR1 SGHVS, CDR2 FQNEAQ. The data derive from a study of cytomegalovirus exposure and HLA in healthy donors. General study points: Altogether, 164 TCR beta chains were recorded as cytomegalovirus-associated.

Researchers ran the PCR with 60 Vbeta and 13 Jbeta primers. This table comes from immunoSEQ multiplex PCR, and its TCRdb copy is limited to in-frame clones, with some not included. This sample's table reports 100,000 to 150,000 clones. The sequence was collected from a man aged 18 to 35 in good health and CMV-seronegative. Sequenced sample: PBMCs. V usage is TRBV7-8 and J usage is TRBJ2-4, with TRBD1 matching over 9 bases. The CDR3 here is CASSLEDRGNIQYF. CDR3 bases: TGTGCCAGCAGCTTAGAGGACAGGGGAAACATTCAGTACTTC.